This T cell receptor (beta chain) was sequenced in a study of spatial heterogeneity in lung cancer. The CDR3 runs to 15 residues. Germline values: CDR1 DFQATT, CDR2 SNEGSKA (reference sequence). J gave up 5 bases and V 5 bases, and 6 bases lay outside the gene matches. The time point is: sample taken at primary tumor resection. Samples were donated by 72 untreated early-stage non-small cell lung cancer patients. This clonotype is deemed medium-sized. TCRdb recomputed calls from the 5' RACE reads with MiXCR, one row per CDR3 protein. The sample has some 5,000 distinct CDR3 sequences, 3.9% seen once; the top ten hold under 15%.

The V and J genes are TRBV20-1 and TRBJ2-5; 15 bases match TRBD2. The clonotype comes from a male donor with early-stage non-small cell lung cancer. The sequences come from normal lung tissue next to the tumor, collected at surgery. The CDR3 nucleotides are TGCAGTGCTTCCGGGACTAGCGGGAGGAGGGAGACCCAGTACTTC. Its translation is CSASGTSGRRETQYF.